This T cell receptor (beta chain) emerged from a study of blood T cells in healthy people across ages. Whole-study findings and limits: Older age went with lower TCR beta diversity per million T cells, in a roughly linear way.

To note about this clonotype: Its antigen is not known. The junction departs from germline at one end; a sequencing error may be responsible.

The length of the CDR3 is 15 residues. CDR1 SSHAT and CDR2 FNYEAQ come from the germline V gene (reference sequence). It was with a sample-barcoded 5' primer and a J-beta primer mix that a second PCR of roughly 6 to 12 cycles was run. Every cDNA molecule bore a tag from a template-switch adaptor containing 12 random nucleotides. Using its own MiXCR run on the 5' RACE reads, TCRdb lists one record per CDR3 protein. The sample carries roughly 800,000 distinct CDR3 sequences, over 45% recorded once. The source is a man in his thirties or forties in good health. The rearrangement links TRBV7-7 to TRBJ2-5, with 9 positions matching TRBD2. The sequencing sample was made of blood. The CDR3 here is CASSPRLAAQETQYF. The CDR3 region has the DNA TGTGCTAGCAGCCCCCGACTAGCGGCACAAGAGACCCAGTACTTC.